This TCR beta chain appears in the sequencing data of a study of shared clonotypes between healthy human individuals. Background on the study: Three plates were used per donor for CD4 naive, three for CD4 memory, two for CD8 naive and one for CD8 memory.

The authors' processing: Filtering differed since immunoSEQ provided only junctions, with no quality scores. Repertoires were generated with immunoSEQ multiplex PCR, while TCRdb's copy carries only in-frame clones and drops some. V and J calls and clone size are as listed in that table; D and trimming were resolved from the DNA. The sample records more than 2,000,000 clones, about 92% being singletons. Donors comprised only Caucasian adults living in Nashville, Tennessee. Researchers partitioned CD4+ cells into CD45RA+ naive and CD45RA-negative memory subsets. This CDR3 contains 17 residues. Germline V gene lookup returns CDR1 SGHDT and CDR2 YYEEEE. V was pared by 0 bases and J by 4 bases, with 11 bases of the junction left unmatched.

The rearrangement uses TRBV5-6 and TRBJ1-1, with 8 bases that match TRBD1. The source material was naive CD4+ T cells from PBMCs. Subset reported: CD45RA+ positively selected. The receptor was isolated from a man aged 18 to 35 in good health. Some clones in this sample may be carry-over from other donors' samples. CDR3 protein: CASSLVSPGGASTEAFF. The CDR3 nucleotides are TGTGCCAGCAGCTTGGTATCACCAGGGGGCGCGAGCACTGAAGCTTTCTTT.